A selection of T cell receptor beta chains follows, all from one sample in a study of T cells in Graves' hyperthyroidism and ophthalmopathy. TCRdb processed the multiplex PCR reads anew with MiXCR; each CDR3 protein has one entry. The data hold roughly 630,000 distinct CDR3 sequences, with 15% to 19% observed a single time. Sequencing was performed on blood. These receptors all stem from a woman aged 25 to 39 with Graves' hyperthyroidism. Both conserved end residues are part of each CDR3. The D gene is left open where the match is weak. A row's size may be missing; if present it is once, few, many or a size class.

many,TRBV6-2/TRBV6-3,TRBJ2-2,.,TGTGCCAGCAGTCAAGGACTACAGCTACTCACCGGGGAGCTGTTTTTT,CASSQGLQLLTGELFF
many,TRBV20-1,TRBJ2-7,.,TGCAGTGCTAGAGATCGAGTAGCGGCAACCTACGAGCAGTACTTC,CSARDRVAATYEQYF
many,TRBV18,TRBJ1-5,TRBD1,TGTGCCAGCTCGTCAGGGGGAAGCAATCAGCCCCAGCATTTT,CASSSGGSNQPQHF
many,TRBV30,TRBJ1-5,.,TGTGCCTGGACAGGGTCAGGGGGCAATCAGCCCCAGCATTTT,CAWTGSGGNQPQHF
many,TRBV6-2/TRBV6-3,TRBJ1-1,.,TGTGCCAGCTCTTGGGATAGGCAGACCAACACTGAAGCTTTCTTT,CASSWDRQTNTEAFF
many,TRBV24-1,TRBJ2-1,TRBD2,TGTGCCACCAGCGCACCGCCGGGACTAGCGGGAAATGTCGATGAGCAGTTCTTC,CATSAPPGLAGNVDEQFF
many,TRBV13,TRBJ2-7,TRBD1,TGTGCCAGCAGCTTAGGCCTTTTCGGGACAGGATCGGATGACGAGCAGTACTTC,CASSLGLFGTGSDDEQYF
many,TRBV5-1,TRBJ2-1,TRBD1,TGCGCCAGCAGCATAGGACAGGGGTGGTACAATGAGCAGTTCTTC,CASSIGQGWYNEQFF
.,TRBV6-1,TRBJ1-2,.,TGTGCCAGCAGTGAACCGGCAGGGAACTATGGCTACACCTTC,CASSEPAGNYGYTF
few,TRBV9,TRBJ1-5,.,TGTGCCAGCAGCGTAGGGAATAATCAGCCCCAGCATTTT,CASSVGNNQPQHF
many,TRBV18,TRBJ2-1,.,TGTGCCAGCTCACCACCCGCCCCCCGGGATTATGAGCAGTTCTTC,CASSPPAPRDYEQFF
.,TRBV6-2/TRBV6-3,TRBJ2-3,TRBD1,TGTGCCAGCAGTTACTTGGGACAGGGGACGCCGGGGAAAGATACGCAGTATTTT,CASSYLGQGTPGKDTQYF
few,TRBV4-1,TRBJ2-7,TRBD1,TGCGCCAGCAGCCAGTCGGGACAGGGTGGAGGCGAGCAGTACTTC,CASSQSGQGGGEQYF
many,TRBV28,TRBJ2-7,.,TGTGCCAGCAGTGGCCAAGGGACCGCGGCCTACGAGCAGTACTTC,CASSGQGTAAYEQYF
.,TRBV12-3/TRBV12-4,TRBJ1-2,TRBD1,TGTGCCAGTTCCGGGACAGGCGGCCAAGGCTACACCTTC,CASSGTGGQGYTF
many,TRBV4-1,TRBJ2-7,.,TGCGCCAGCAGCCAGGGGCGGGACACTTCCTACGAGCAGTACTTC,CASSQGRDTSYEQYF
few,TRBV5-1,TRBJ1-5,.,TGCGCCAGCAGCCCCACGGGGGCGCTTTCTCAGCCCCAGCATTTT,CASSPTGALSQPQHF
.,TRBV15,TRBJ2-6,.,TGTGCCACCAGCAGAGACTCTGGGGCCAACGTCCTGACTTTC,CATSRDSGANVLTF
few,TRBV20-1,TRBJ2-1,TRBD2,TGCAGTGCTAGAGACCAGCGGGAGTTCGATGAGCAGTTCTTC,CSARDQREFDEQFF
.,TRBV11-2,TRBJ2-7,.,TGTGCCAGCAGCCGTGGACACCCGGGAGAGCAGTACTTC,CASSRGHPGEQYF
few,TRBV7-6,TRBJ2-5,.,TGTGCCAGCAGCTCCCCGGGAATAGAGACCCAGTACTTC,CASSSPGIETQYF
few,TRBV7-9,TRBJ1-2,.,TGTGCCAGCAGCCCGCCACAGATACAGGACTCCTACGGTGGCTACACCTTC,CASSPPQIQDSYGGYTF
many,TRBV29-1,TRBJ2-7,TRBD1,TGCAGCGTTGAGCCAGGGGGCGCCTACGAGCAGTACTTC,CSVEPGGAYEQYF
.,TRBV5-1,TRBJ2-7,.,TGCGCCAGCAGCTTGGGACAGGTGGACTACGAGCAGTACTTC,CASSLGQVDYEQYF
once,TRBV6-2/TRBV6-3,TRBJ2-3,.,TGTGCCAGCAGTCTGGACCGTTTGGACAAAGATACGCAGTATTTT,CASSLDRLDKDTQYF
many,TRBV9,TRBJ1-1,.,TGTGCCAGCAGCGTAGGAGTCCTGGACACTGAAGCTTTCTTT,CASSVGVLDTEAFF
few,TRBV6-2/TRBV6-3,TRBJ2-7,.,TGTGCCAGCAGTAAACAGACCTCCTACGAGCAGTACTTC,CASSKQTSYEQYF
.,TRBV28,TRBJ1-3,TRBD1,TGTGCCAGCAGTTCAGACAGGGCCACTGGAAACACCATATATTTT,CASSSDRATGNTIYF
.,TRBV6-5,TRBJ2-6,.,TGTGCCAGCAGTTACATCGGGGTAGTGGCCGATTCATCTGGGGCCAACGTCCTGACTTTC,CASSYIGVVADSSGANVLTF
.,TRBV10-1,TRBJ1-3,.,TGCGCCAGCAGACAGGGAGCTGGAAACACCATATATTTT,CASRQGAGNTIYF
.,TRBV5-6,TRBJ1-2,.,TGTGCCAGCAGCTTGGAGCTCTCCACCTATGGCTACACCTTC,CASSLELSTYGYTF
few,TRBV5-1,TRBJ2-3,TRBD2,TGCGCCAGCAGCTTGGCCTTACTAGCGGGGGCTAGCACAGATACGCAGTATTTT,CASSLALLAGASTDTQYF
few,TRBV2,TRBJ2-3,.,TGTGCCAGCAGTGTATTGAGCACAGATACGCAGTATTTT,CASSVLSTDTQYF
many,TRBV30,TRBJ1-4,.,TGTGCCTGGACTCCCCGGAGCTTGGGGGCTAATGAAAAACTGTTTTTT,CAWTPRSLGANEKLFF
many,TRBV7-2,TRBJ2-7,TRBD2,TGTGCCAGCAGCGCCGGGACTAGCTTTCCCTCCGAGCAGTACTTC,CASSAGTSFPSEQYF
few,TRBV12-5,TRBJ2-7,.,TGTGCTAGTGCTGGATTTACGGGCGAGCAGTACTTC,CASAGFTGEQYF
few,TRBV7-2,TRBJ1-6,TRBD1,TGTGCCAGCAGCTTAGAGGGGGCTGGTAATTCACCCCTCCACTTT,CASSLEGAGNSPLHF
few,TRBV10-3,TRBJ2-2,TRBD1,TGTGCCATCAGTGAGAAGGGACAGAAAAACACCGGGGAGCTGTTTTTT,CAISEKGQKNTGELFF
many,TRBV20-1,TRBJ2-1,.,TGCAGCGCCCTGGTTGGCGGGGTCTACAATGAGCAGTTCTTC,CSALVGGVYNEQFF
few,TRBV9,TRBJ2-1,TRBD2,TGTGCCAGCTCCACTCGACTAGCGGATTACAATGAGCAGTTCTTC,CASSTRLADYNEQFF
many,TRBV2,TRBJ1-1,TRBD1,TGTGCCAGCAGTTGGACAGGGGGGTTGAACACTGAAGCTTTCTTT,CASSWTGGLNTEAFF
many,TRBV20-1,TRBJ2-1,.,TGCAGTGCCGTGATTTTCGAGCAGTTCTTC,CSAVIFEQFF
many,TRBV20-1,TRBJ2-3,.,TGCAGTGCCGAATCCAAGACAGATACGCAGTATTTT,CSAESKTDTQYF
few,TRBV6-1,TRBJ1-6,TRBD1,TGTGCCAGCCCTTTAGGGACAGCTCTAGGGCATTCACCCCTCCACTTT,CASPLGTALGHSPLHF
few,TRBV19,TRBJ2-1,TRBD2,TGTGCCAGTAGTGCGGGACTAGCGGTTCTCAATGAGCAGTTCTTC,CASSAGLAVLNEQFF
many,TRBV5-1,TRBJ1-1,TRBD1,TGCGCCAGCAGCGCACAGGGGATGAACACTGAAGCTTTCTTT,CASSAQGMNTEAFF
many,TRBV11-3,TRBJ2-7,.,TGTGCCAGCAGCTTACTCATGGGGGACGAGCAGTACTTC,CASSLLMGDEQYF
many,TRBV20-1,TRBJ1-1,.,TGCAGTGCTAGAGATCCCCAGGGGCGAAGGAACACTGAAGCTTTCTTT,CSARDPQGRRNTEAFF
many,TRBV3-1,TRBJ1-1,TRBD1,TGTGCCAGCAGCCAACACGCCTTGACAGGGTCTGGGACTGAAGCTTTCTTT,CASSQHALTGSGTEAFF
few,TRBV12-3/TRBV12-4,TRBJ1-4,.,TGTGCCAGCAGTGTCCGGACTGAAAAACTGTTTTTT,CASSVRTEKLFF
.,TRBV19,TRBJ2-7,TRBD2,TGTGCCAGTAGCATCGAGGCTAGCGGCTCCTACGAGCAGTACTTC,CASSIEASGSYEQYF
many,TRBV20-1,TRBJ2-3,TRBD2,TGCAGTGCTTTTGGACTAGCGGGAGAGCGCACAGATACGCAGTATTTT,CSAFGLAGERTDTQYF
.,TRBV29-1,TRBJ1-2,.,TGCAGCGTTGATGGGCGACAGGATGAGACCTATGGCTACACCTTC,CSVDGRQDETYGYTF
many,TRBV24-1,TRBJ1-5,.,TGTGCCACCAGTGATTCGCTCGACGGGAGCAATCAGCCCCAGCATTTT,CATSDSLDGSNQPQHF